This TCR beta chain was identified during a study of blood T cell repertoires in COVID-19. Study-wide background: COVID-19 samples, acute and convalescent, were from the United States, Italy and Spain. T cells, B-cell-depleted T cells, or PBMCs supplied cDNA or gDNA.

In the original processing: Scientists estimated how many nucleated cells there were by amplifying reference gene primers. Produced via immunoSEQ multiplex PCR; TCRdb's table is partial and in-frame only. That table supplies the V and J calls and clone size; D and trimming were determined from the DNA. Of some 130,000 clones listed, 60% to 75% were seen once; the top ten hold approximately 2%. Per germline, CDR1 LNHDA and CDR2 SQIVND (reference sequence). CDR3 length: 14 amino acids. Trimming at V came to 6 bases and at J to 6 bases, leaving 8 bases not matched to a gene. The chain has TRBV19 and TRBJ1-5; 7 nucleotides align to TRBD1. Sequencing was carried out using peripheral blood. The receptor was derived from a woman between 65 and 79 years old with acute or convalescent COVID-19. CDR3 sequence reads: CASSPRQGIQPQHF. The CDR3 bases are TGTGCCAGTAGCCCTAGACAGGGTATTCAGCCCCAGCATTTT.